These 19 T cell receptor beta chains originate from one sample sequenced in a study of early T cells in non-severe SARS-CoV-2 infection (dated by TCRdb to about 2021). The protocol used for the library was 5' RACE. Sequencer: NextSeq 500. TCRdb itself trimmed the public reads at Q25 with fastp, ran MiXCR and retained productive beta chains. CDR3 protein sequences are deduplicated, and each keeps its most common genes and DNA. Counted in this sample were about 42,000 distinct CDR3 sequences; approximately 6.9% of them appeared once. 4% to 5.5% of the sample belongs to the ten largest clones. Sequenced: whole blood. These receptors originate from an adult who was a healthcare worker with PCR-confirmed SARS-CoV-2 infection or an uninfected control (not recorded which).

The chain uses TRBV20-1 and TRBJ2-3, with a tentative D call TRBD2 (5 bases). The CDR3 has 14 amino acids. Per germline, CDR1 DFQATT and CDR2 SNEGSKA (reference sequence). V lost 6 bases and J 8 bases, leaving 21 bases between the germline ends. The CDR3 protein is CSALSAGGLSTQYF. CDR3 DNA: TGCAGTGCCCTATCGGCGGGTGGACTCAGTACGCAGTATTTT.

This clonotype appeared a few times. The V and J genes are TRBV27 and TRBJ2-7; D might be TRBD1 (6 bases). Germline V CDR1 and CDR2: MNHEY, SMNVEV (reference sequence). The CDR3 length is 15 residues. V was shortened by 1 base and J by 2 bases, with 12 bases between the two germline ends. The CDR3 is CASSLYGGSPYEQYF. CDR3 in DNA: TGTGCCAGCAGTTTATATGGGGGCTCCCCCTACGAGCAGTACTTC.

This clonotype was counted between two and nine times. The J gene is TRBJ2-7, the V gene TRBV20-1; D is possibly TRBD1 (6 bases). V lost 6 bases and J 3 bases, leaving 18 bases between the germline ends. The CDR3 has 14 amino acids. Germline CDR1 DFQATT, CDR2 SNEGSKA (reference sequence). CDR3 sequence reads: CSALNRDQIYEQYF. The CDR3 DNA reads TGCAGTGCCCTAAACAGGGACCAGATCTACGAGCAGTACTTC.

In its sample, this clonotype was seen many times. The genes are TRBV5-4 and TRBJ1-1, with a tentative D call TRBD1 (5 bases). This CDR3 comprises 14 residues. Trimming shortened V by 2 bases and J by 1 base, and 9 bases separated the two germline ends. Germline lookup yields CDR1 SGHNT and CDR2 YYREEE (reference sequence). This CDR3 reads CASSLSRANTEAFF. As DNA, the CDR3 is TGTGCCAGCAGCTTATCCAGGGCGAACACTGAAGCTTTCTTT.

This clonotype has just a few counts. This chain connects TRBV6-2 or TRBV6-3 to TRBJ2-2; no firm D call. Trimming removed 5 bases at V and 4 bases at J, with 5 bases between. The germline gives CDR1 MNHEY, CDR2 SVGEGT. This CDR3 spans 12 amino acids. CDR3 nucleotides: TGTGCCAGCAGTAACCCCACCGGGGAGCTGTTTTTT. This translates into CASSNPTGELFF.

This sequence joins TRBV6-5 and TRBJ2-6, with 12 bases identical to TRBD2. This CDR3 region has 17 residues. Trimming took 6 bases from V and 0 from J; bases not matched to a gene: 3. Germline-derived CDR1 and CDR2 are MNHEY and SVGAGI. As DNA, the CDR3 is TGTGCCAGCAGGCCTAGCGGGGGGGACTCTGGGGCCAACGTCCTGACTTTC. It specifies CASRPSGGDSGANVLTF.

The CDR3 DNA sequence: TGTGCCAGCAGCTTAGAGCAGAACACCGGGGAGCTGTTTTTT. Protein: CASSLEQNTGELFF. J is TRBJ2-2 and V is TRBV7-9; the D is unclear. Germline-derived CDR1 and CDR2 are SEHNR and FQNEAQ (reference sequence). The CDR3 is 14 amino acids. Trimming removed 1 base from V and 1 base from J, with 4 bases in between.

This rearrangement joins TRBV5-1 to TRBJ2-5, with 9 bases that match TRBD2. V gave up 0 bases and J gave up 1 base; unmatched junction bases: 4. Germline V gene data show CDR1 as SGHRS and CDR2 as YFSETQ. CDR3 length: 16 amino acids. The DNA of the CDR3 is TGCGCCAGCAGCTTGGGAAGCGGGGGGTTCCAAGAGACCCAGTACTTC. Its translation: CASSLGSGGFQETQYF. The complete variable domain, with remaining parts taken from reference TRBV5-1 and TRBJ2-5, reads KAGVTQTPRYLIKTRGQQVTLSCSPISGHRSVSWYQQTPGQGLQFLFEYFSETQRNKGNFPGRFSGRQFSNSRSEMNVSTLELGDSALYLCASSLGSGGFQETQYFGPGTRLLVL.

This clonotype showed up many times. The CDR3 DNA reads as TGTGCCAGCAGCTTCTCCGGGACTAGCGGCTCTTACTCCTACGAGCAGTACTTC. As protein: CASSFSGTSGSYSYEQYF. The chain carries TRBV11-2 and TRBJ2-7; 11 bases agree with TRBD2. This CDR3 has 18 residues. The junction had 10 bases not matched to a gene; V was cut back by 3 bases and J by 0 bases. Germline loops: CDR1 SGHAT, CDR2 FQNNGV.

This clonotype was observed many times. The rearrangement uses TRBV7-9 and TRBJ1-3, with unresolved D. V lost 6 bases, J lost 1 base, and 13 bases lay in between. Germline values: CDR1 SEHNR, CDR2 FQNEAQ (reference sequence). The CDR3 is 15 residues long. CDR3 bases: TGTGCCAGCAGGACCGACGAGGGTTCTGGAAACACCATATATTTT. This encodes CASRTDEGSGNTIYF.

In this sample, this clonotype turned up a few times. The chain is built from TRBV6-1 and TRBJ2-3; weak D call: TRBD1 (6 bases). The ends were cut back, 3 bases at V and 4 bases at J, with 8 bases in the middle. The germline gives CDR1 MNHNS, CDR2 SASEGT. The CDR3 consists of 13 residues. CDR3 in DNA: TGTGCCAGCAGTGACAGGGGCTCAGATACGCAGTATTTT. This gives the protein CASSDRGSDTQYF.

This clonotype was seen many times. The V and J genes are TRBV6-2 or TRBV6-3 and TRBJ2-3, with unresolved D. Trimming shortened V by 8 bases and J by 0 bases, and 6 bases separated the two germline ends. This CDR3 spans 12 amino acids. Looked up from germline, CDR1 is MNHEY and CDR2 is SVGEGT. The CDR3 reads CASAFSTDTQYF. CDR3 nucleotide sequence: TGTGCCAGCGCGTTTAGCACAGATACGCAGTATTTT.

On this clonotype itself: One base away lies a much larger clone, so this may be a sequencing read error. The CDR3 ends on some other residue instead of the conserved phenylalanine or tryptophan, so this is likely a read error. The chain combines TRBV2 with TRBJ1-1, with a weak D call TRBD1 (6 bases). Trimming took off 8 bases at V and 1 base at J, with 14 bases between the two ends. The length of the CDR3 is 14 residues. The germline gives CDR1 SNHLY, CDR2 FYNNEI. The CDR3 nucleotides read TGTGCCAGCGGCCGGGACACTGAGAACACTGAAGCTTTCTCT. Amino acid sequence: CASGRDTENTEAFS.

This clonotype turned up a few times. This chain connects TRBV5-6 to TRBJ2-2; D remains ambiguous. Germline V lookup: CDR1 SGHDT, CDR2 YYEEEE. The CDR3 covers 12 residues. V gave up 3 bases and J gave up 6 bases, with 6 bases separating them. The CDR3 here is CASSSWAGELFF. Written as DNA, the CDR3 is TGTGCCAGCAGCTCCTGGGCCGGGGAGCTGTTTTTT.

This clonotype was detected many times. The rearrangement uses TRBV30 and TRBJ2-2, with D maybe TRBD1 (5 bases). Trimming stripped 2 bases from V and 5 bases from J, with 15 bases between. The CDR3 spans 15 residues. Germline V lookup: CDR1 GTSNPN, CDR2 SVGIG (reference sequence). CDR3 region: CAWSPLTVTTGELFF. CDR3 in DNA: TGTGCCTGGAGTCCCCTGACAGTGACGACCGGGGAGCTGTTTTTT.

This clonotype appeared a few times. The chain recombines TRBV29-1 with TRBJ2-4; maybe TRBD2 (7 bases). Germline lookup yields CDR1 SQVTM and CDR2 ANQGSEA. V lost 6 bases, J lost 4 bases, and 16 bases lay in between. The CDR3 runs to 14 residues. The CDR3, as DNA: TGCAGCGTGGCTGGGGGGGGGCTGAAAAACATTCAGTACTTC. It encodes CSVAGGGLKNIQYF.

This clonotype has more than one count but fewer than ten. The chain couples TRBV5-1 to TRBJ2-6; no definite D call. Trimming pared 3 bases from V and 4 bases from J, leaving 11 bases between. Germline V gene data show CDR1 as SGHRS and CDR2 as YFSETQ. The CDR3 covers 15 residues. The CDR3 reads CASSSAGSGANVLTF. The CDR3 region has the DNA TGCGCCAGCAGCTCGGCCGGGTCCGGGGCCAACGTCCTGACTTTC.

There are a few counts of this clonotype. CDR3 sequence (DNA): TGTGCCAAGGACAGGGTCTACTATGGCTACACCTTC. This codes for CAKDRVYYGYTF. The chain links TRBV21-1 to TRBJ1-2; the DNA was not compared with TRBD1, the D call given in the table. TRBV21-1 is assigned pseudogene status. This CDR3 is 12 amino acids long.

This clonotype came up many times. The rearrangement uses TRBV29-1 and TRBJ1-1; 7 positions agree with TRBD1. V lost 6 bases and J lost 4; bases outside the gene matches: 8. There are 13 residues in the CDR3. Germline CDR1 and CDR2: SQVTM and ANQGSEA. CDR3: CSVDRAQGTEAFF. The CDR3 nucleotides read TGCAGCGTCGACAGGGCACAGGGCACTGAAGCTTTCTTT. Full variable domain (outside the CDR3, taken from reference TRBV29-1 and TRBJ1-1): SAVISQKPSRDICQRGTSLTIQCQVDSQVTMMFWYRQQPGQSLTLIATANQGSEATYESGFVIDKFPISRPNLTFSTLTVSNMSPEDSSIYLCSVDRAQGTEAFFGQGTRLTVV.